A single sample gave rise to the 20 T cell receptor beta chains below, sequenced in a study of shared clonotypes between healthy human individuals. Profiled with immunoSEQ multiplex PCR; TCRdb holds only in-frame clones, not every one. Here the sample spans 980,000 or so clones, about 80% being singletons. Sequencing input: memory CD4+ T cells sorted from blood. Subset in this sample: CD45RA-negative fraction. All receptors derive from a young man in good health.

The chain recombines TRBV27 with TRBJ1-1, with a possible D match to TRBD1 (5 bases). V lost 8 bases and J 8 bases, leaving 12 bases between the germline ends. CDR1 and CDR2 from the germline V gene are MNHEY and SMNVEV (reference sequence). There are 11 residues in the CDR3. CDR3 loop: CASFRASEAFF. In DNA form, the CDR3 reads TGTGCCAGCTTCAGGGCGTCCGAAGCTTTCTTT.

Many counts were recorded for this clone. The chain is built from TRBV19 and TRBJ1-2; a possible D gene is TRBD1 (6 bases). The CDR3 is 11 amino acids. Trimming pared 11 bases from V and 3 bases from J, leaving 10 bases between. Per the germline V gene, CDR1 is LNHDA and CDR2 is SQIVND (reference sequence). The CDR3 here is CASGADYGYTF. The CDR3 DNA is TGTGCCTCAGGGGCCGACTATGGCTACACCTTC.

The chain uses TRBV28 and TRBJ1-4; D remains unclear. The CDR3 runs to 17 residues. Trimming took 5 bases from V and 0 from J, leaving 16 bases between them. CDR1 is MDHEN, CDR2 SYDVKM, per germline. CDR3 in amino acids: CASSLNRGVATNEKLFF. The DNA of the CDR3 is TGTGCCAGCAGTCTCAACCGGGGTGTTGCAACTAATGAAAAACTGTTTTTT.

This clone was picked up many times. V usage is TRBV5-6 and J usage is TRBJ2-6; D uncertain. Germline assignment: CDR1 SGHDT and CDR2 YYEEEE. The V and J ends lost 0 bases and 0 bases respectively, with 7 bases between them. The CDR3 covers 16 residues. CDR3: CASSLEMRSGANVLTF. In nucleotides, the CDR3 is TGTGCCAGCAGCTTGGAGATGCGCTCTGGGGCCAACGTCCTGACTTTC.

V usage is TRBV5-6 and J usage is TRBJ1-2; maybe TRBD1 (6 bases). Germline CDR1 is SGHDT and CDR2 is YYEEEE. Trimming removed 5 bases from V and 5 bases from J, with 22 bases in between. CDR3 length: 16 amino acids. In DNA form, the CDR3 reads TGTGCCAGCAGAAAATATTGGGACACCTTACTTTATGGCTACACCTTC. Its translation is CASRKYWDTLLYGYTF.

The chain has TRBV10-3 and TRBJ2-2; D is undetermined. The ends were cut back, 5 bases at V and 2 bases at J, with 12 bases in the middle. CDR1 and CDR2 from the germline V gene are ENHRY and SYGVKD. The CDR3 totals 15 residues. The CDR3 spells CAISNERINTGELFF. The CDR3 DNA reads TGTGCCATCAGTAACGAAAGGATAAACACCGGGGAGCTGTTTTTT.

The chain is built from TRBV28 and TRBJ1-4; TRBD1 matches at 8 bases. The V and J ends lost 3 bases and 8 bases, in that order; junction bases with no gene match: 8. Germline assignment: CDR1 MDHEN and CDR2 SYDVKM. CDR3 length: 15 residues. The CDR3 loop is CASSLAGGEGEKLFF. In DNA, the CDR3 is TGTGCCAGCAGTTTGGCAGGGGGCGAAGGGGAAAAACTGTTTTTT.

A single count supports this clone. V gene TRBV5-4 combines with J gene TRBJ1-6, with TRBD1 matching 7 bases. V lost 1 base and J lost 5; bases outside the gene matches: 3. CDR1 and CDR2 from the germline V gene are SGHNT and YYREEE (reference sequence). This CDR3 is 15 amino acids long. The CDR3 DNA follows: TGTGCCAGCAGCTTGAAAACAGGGGATAATTCACCCCTCCACTTT. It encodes CASSLKTGDNSPLHF. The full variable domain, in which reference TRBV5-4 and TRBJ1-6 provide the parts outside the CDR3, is ETGVTQSPTHLIKTRGQQVTLRCSSQSGHNTVSWYQQALGQGPQFIFQYYREEENGRGNFPPRFSGLQFPNYSSELNVNALELDDSALYLCASSLKTGDNSPLHFGNGTRLTVT.

The CDR3 loop is CASTLYDRDTEAFF. Written as DNA, the CDR3 is TGTGCCAGTACCCTGTACGACAGGGATACTGAAGCTTTCTTT. V and J are TRBV19 and TRBJ1-1; 7 bases line up with TRBD1. The CDR3 is 14 amino acids. The germline V gene has CDR1 LNHDA and CDR2 SQIVND (reference sequence). The V segment lost 7 bases and the J segment 5 bases; nucleotides outside the gene matches: 10.

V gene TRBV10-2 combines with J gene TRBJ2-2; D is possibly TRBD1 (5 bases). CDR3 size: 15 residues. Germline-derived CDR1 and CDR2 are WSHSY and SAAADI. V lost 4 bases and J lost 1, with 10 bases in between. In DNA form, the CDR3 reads TGCGCCAGCAGTGCCTATCAGGGGAACACCGGGGAGCTGTTTTTT. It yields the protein CASSAYQGNTGELFF.

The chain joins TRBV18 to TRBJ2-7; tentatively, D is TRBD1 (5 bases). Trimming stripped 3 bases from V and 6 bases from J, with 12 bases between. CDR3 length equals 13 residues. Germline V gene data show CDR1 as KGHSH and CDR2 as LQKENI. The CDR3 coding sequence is TGTGCCAGCTCACCGGCAGGGCCGTCCGAGCAGTACTTC. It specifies CASSPAGPSEQYF.

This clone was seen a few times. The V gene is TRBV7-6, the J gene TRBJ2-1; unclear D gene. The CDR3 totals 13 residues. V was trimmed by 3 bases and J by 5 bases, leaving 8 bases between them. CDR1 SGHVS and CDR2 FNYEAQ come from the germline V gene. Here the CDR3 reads CASSFRPNNEQFF. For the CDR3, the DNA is TGTGCCAGCAGCTTCAGACCGAACAATGAGCAGTTCTTC.

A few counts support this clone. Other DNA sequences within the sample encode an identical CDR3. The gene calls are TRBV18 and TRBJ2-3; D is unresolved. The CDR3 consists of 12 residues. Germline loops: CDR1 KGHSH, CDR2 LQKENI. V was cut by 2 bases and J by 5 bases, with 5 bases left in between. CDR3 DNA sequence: TGTGCCAGCTCACCAAAGGGAGATACGCAGTATTTT. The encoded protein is CASSPKGDTQYF.

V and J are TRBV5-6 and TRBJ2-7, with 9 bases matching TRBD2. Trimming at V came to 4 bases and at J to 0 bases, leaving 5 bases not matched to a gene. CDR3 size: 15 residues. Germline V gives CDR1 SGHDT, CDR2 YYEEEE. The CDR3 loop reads CASSLQAGGSYEQYF. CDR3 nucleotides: TGTGCCAGCAGCCTTCAAGCGGGAGGCTCCTACGAGCAGTACTTC. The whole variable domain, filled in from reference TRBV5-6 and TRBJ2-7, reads DAGVTQSPTHLIKTRGQQVTLRCSPKSGHDTVSWYQQALGQGPQFIFQYYEEEERQRGNFPDRFSGHQFPNYSSELNVNALLLGDSALYLCASSLQAGGSYEQYFGPGTRLTVT.

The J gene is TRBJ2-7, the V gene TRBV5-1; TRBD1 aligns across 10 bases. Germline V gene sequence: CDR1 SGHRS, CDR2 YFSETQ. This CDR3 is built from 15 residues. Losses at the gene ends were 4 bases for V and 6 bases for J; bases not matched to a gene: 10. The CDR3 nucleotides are TGCGCCAGCAGCGCGTCCGGGACAGGGGTTCGCGAGCAGTACTTC. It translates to CASSASGTGVREQYF.

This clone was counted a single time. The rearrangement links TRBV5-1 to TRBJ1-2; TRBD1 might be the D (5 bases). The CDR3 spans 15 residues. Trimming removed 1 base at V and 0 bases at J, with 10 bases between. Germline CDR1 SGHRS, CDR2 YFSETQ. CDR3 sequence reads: CASSLSGNSNYGYTF. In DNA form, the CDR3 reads TGCGCCAGCAGCTTGTCAGGGAATTCTAACTATGGCTACACCTTC. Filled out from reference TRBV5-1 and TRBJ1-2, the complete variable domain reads KAGVTQTPRYLIKTRGQQVTLSCSPISGHRSVSWYQQTPGQGLQFLFEYFSETQRNKGNFPGRFSGRQFSNSRSEMNVSTLELGDSALYLCASSLSGNSNYGYTFGSGTRLTVV.

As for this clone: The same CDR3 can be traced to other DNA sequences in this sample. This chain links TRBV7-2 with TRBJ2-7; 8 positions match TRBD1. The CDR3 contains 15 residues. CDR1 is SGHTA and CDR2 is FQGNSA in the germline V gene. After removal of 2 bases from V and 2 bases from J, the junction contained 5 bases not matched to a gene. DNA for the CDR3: TGTGCCAGCAGCTTACAAGGACAGGGTCCCTACGAGCAGTACTTC. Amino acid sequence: CASSLQGQGPYEQYF.

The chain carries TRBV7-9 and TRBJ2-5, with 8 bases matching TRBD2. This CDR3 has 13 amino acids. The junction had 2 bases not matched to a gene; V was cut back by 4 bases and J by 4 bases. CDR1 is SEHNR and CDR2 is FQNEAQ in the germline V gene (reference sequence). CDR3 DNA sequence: TGTGCCAGCAGCTCGGGGGGGCGAGAGACCCAGTACTTC. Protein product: CASSSGGRETQYF.

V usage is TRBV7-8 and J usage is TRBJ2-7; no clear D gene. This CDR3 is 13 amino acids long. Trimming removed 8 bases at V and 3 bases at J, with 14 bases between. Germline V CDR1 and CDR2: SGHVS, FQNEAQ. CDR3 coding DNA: TGTGCCAGCGGCAATATGGGGTTCTACGAGCAGTACTTC. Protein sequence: CASGNMGFYEQYF.

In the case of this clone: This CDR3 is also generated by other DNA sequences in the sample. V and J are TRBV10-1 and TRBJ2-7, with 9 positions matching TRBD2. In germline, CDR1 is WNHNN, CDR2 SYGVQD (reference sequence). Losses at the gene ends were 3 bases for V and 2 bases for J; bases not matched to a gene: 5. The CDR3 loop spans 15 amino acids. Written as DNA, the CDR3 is TGCGCCAGCAGTGAAAATTTAGCGGGAGCCTACGAGCAGTACTTC. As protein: CASSENLAGAYEQYF.